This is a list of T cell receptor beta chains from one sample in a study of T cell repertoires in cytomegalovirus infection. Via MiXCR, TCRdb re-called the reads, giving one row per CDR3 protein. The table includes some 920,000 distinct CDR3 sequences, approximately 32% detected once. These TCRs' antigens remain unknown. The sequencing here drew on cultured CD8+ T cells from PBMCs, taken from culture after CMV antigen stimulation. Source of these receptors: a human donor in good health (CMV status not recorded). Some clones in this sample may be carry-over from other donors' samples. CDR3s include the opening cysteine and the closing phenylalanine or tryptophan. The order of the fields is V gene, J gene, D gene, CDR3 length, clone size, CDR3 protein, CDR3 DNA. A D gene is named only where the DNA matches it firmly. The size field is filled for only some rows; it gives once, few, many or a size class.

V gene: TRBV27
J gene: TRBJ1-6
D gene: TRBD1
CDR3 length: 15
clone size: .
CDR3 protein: CASRQDRGQTSPLHF
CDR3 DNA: TGTGCCAGCAGACAGGACAGGGGGCAAACCTCACCCCTCCACTTT

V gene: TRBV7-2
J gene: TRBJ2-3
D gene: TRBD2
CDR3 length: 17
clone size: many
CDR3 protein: CASSSAVWGGEADTQYF
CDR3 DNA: TGTGCCAGCAGCTCTGCCGTTTGGGGGGGGGAGGCAGATACGCAGTATTTT

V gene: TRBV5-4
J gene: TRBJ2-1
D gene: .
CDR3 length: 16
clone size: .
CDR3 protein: CASSLHGVGSYNEQFF
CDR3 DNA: TGTGCCAGCAGCTTACACGGGGTTGGCTCCTACAATGAGCAGTTCTTC

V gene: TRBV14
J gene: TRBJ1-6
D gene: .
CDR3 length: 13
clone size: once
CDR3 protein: CASNQEIGSPLHF
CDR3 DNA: TGTGCCAGCAACCAAGAGATAGGGTCACCCCTCCACTTT

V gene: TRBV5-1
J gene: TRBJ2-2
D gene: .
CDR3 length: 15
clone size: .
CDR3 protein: CASKVEAPHTGELFF
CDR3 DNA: TGCGCCAGTAAAGTGGAAGCACCCCACACCGGGGAGCTGTTTTTT

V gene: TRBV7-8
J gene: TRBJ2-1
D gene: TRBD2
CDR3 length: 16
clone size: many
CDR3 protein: CASRLAGDLAYNEQFF
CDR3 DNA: TGTGCCAGCCGACTAGCGGGGGACCTTGCCTACAATGAGCAGTTCTTC

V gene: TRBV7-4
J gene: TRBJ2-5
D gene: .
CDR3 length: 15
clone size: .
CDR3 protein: CASSEPVASRETQYF
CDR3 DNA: TGTGCCAGCAGCGAACCCGTGGCCAGCCGAGAGACCCAGTACTTC

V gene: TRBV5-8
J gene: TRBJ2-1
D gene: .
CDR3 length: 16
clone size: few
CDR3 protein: CASMGRGRGSYNEQFF
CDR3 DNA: TGTGCCAGCATGGGACGGGGGAGAGGCTCCTACAATGAGCAGTTCTTC

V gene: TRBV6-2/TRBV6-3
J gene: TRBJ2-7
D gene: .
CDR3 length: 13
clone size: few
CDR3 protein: CASSAGPRTEQYF
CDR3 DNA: TGTGCCAGCTCCGCAGGGCCCCGGACCGAGCAGTACTTC

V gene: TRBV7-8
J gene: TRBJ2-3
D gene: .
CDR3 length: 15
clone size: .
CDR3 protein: CASSLPGGSTDTQYF
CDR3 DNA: TGTGCCAGCAGCCTCCCCGGCGGGAGCACAGATACGCAGTATTTT

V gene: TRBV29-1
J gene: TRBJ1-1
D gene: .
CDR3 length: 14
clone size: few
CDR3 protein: CSVGWGWSNTEAFF
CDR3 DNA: TGCAGCGTTGGGTGGGGCTGGTCAAACACTGAAGCTTTCTTT

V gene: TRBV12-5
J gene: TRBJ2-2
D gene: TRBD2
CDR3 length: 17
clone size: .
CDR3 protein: CASGLGSGGQNTGELFF
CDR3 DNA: TGTGCTAGTGGTTTGGGGAGCGGGGGCCAGAACACCGGGGAGCTGTTTTTT

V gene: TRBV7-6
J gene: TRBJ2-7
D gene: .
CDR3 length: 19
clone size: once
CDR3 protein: CASSLEESVPRGVRNEQYF
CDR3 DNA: TGTGCCAGCAGCTTAGAGGAGTCGGTACCCAGAGGCGTCAGGAACGAGCAGTACTTC

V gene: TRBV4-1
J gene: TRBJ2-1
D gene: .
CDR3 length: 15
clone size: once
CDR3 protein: CASSQESVPGDEQFF
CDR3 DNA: TGCGCCAGCAGCCAAGAAAGTGTCCCCGGGGATGAGCAGTTCTTC

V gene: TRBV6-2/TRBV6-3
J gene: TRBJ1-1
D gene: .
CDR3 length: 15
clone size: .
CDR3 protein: CASSYPGEGITEAFF
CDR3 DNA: TGTGCCAGCAGTTACCCTGGGGAGGGGATCACTGAAGCTTTCTTT

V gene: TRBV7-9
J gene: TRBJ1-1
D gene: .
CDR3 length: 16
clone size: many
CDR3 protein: CASSRGRLGPNTEAFF
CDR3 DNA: TGTGCCAGCAGCCGAGGGCGTCTTGGACCGAACACTGAAGCTTTCTTT